One and the same sample provided the 20 T cell receptor beta chains below, sequenced in a study of shared clonotypes between healthy human individuals. Generated by immunoSEQ multiplex PCR, the TCRdb table keeps only in-frame clones and is missing some. The sample lists 1 million to 1.3 million clones; approximately 80% were seen once. The sequenced material came from memory CD4+ T cells from PBMCs. This sample's subset: CD45RA-negative fraction. Every receptor here comes from a man between 18 and 29 years old in good health. Some clones in this sample may be carry-over from other donors' samples.

The chain combines TRBV28 with TRBJ1-1; no clear D. V was cut by 5 bases and J by 1 base, with 14 bases left in between. CDR1 and CDR2 (germline): MDHEN, SYDVKM. CDR3 length: 15 amino acids. CDR3 DNA: TGTGCCAGCAGTCCCCAAGGGAGGACGAACACTGAAGCTTTCTTT. Its translation: CASSPQGRTNTEAFF.

As for this clone: Other DNA sequences from this sample encode an identical CDR3 as well. The rearrangement joins TRBV5-1 to TRBJ2-6; D not certain. This CDR3 region has 16 residues. Germline loops: CDR1 SGHRS, CDR2 YFSETQ. Trimming pared 4 bases from V and 0 bases from J, leaving 11 bases between. CDR3 sequence: CASSLGPISGANVLTF. CDR3 coding DNA: TGCGCCAGCAGCCTTGGACCCATCTCTGGGGCCAACGTCCTGACTTTC.

This clone occurred a few times. This sequence joins TRBV5-1 and TRBJ1-5; D uncertain. V lost 2 bases to trimming and J lost 2 bases, with 11 bases between them. CDR3 length equals 15 residues. Germline lookup yields CDR1 SGHRS and CDR2 YFSETQ. CDR3 bases: TGCGCCAGCAGCTTCCAACCTGGAGGCAATCAGCCCCAGCATTTT. Translating it yields CASSFQPGGNQPQHF.

The chain carries TRBV28 and TRBJ1-4; D ambiguous. There are 15 residues in the CDR3. V dropped 6 bases and J dropped 0 bases, with 11 bases sitting between them. From germline, CDR1 is MDHEN and CDR2 SYDVKM. The CDR3 loop reads CASSHEFATNEKLFF. The DNA of the CDR3 is TGTGCCAGCAGCCATGAGTTCGCAACTAATGAAAAACTGTTTTTT.

CDR3 bases: TGCGCCAGCAGCCAGGACGGGCGGGCGAAGACCCAGTACTTC. Encoded protein: CASSQDGRAKTQYF. V and J are TRBV4-1 and TRBJ2-5; D possibly corresponds to TRBD2 (5 bases). V lost 3 bases and J 6 bases, leaving 14 bases between the germline ends. The CDR3 consists of 14 residues. The germline V gene encodes CDR1 MGHRA and CDR2 YSYEKL.

In nucleotides, the CDR3 is TGTGCCAGCAGCCCCCAAAGCGGGAGGGGCGCAGATACGCAGTATTTT. It encodes CASSPQSGRGADTQYF. This chain uses TRBV11-1 with TRBJ2-3; 10 bases map to TRBD2. V was pared by 5 bases and J by 4 bases, with 9 bases of the junction left unmatched. The CDR3 runs 16 residues. Germline V lookup: CDR1 SGHAT, CDR2 FQDESV (reference sequence). The whole variable domain, remainder taken from reference TRBV11-1 and TRBJ2-3, is EAEVAQSPRYKITEKSQAVAFWCDPISGHATLYWYRQILGQGPELLVQFQDESVVDDSQLPKDRFSAERLKGVDSTLKIQPAELGDSAMYLCASSPQSGRGADTQYFGPGTRLTVL.

This clone was picked up one time. The CDR3 DNA reads as TGTGCCAGCAGTGTCGTTGGGGGTAGGAGCACAGATACGCAGTATTTT. It specifies CASSVVGGRSTDTQYF. The chain couples TRBV6-1 to TRBJ2-3; D may be TRBD1 or TRBD2 (5 bases each). This CDR3 has 16 residues. The V end was cut by 4 bases, the J end by 0 bases, with 14 bases between. The germline V gene encodes CDR1 MNHNS and CDR2 SASEGT.

About this clone itself: Distinct nucleotide sequences in the sample also encode this CDR3. The J gene is TRBJ2-2, the V gene TRBV30; D not resolved. The length of the CDR3 is 12 residues. Trimming shortened V by 4 bases and J by 1 base, and 4 bases separated the two germline ends. Germline CDR1 is GTSNPN and CDR2 is SVGIG (reference sequence). The CDR3 DNA is TGTGCCTGGACCCTGAACACCGGGGAGCTGTTTTTT. It yields the protein CAWTLNTGELFF. Combining the CDR3 with reference TRBV30 and TRBJ2-2 gives the whole variable domain SQTIHQWPATLVQPVGSPLSLECTVEGTSNPNLYWYRQAAGRGLQLLFYSVGIGQISSEVPQNLSASRPQDRQFILSSKKLLLSDSGFYLCAWTLNTGELFFGEGSRLTVL.

This clone was seen only a few times. The CDR3: CASSQGQGMYEQYF. The CDR3 DNA reads as TGTGCCAGCAGCCAGGGACAGGGGATGTACGAGCAGTACTTC. The chain is built from TRBV7-2 and TRBJ2-7, with 10 bases identical to TRBD1. The CDR3 has 14 residues. The trim removed 5 bases at V and 4 bases at J, leaving 5 bases unmatched. Germline CDR1 reads SGHTA; CDR2 reads FQGNSA.

The V gene is TRBV5-6, the J gene TRBJ1-2; possibly TRBD1 for D (5 bases). The ends were cut back, 0 bases at V and 8 bases at J, with 14 bases in the middle. This CDR3 contains 14 residues. From germline, CDR1 is SGHDT and CDR2 YYEEEE. CDR3 DNA sequence: TGTGCCAGCAGCTTGGCCGTAAATCAGGGAGGCTACACCTTC. Protein: CASSLAVNQGGYTF.

Regarding this clone: The sample carries other DNA sequences with the same CDR3. The gene calls are TRBV25-1 and TRBJ2-5; D gene uncertain. V was pared by 3 bases and J by 0 bases, with 11 bases between. The CDR3 is 15 amino acids. Germline V gene sequence: CDR1 MGHDK, CDR2 SYGVNS. CDR3 amino acids: CASSDTAPNQETQYF. The CDR3 DNA reads TGTGCCAGCAGTGATACGGCCCCTAACCAAGAGACCCAGTACTTC. The whole variable domain, filled in from reference TRBV25-1 and TRBJ2-5, reads EADIYQTPRYLVIGTGKKITLECSQTMGHDKMYWYQQDPGMELHLIHYSYGVNSTEKGDLSSESTVSRIRTEHFPLTLESARPSHTSQYLCASSDTAPNQETQYFGPGTRLLVL.

V and J are TRBV6-5 and TRBJ2-7; 8 positions match TRBD1. Germline assignment: CDR1 MNHEY and CDR2 SVGAGI. This CDR3 is 14 amino acids long. Trimming at V came to 7 bases and at J to 3 bases, leaving 8 bases not matched to a gene. In DNA form, the CDR3 reads TGTGCCAGCACTCGAGGTGGGACAGGCTACGAGCAGTACTTC. It encodes CASTRGGTGYEQYF.

The chain employs TRBV4-1 and TRBJ2-1; D unresolved. V was shortened by 5 bases and J by 5 bases, with 16 bases between the two germline ends. Germline CDR1 and CDR2: MGHRA and YSYEKL. The CDR3 runs 15 residues. In DNA, the CDR3 is TGCGCCAGCAGCAAGAGACAAGGGTTTAACAATGAGCAGTTCTTC. Translated: CASSKRQGFNNEQFF.

The chain uses TRBV5-4 and TRBJ2-1, with TRBD2 as a possible D gene (7 bases). This CDR3 contains 18 residues. Germline values: CDR1 SGHNT, CDR2 YYREEE (reference sequence). V lost 2 bases and J 7 bases, leaving 25 bases between the germline ends. DNA of the CDR3: TGTGCCAGCAGCTTTTTGGGGAGGGCCCGATTGAGGGGGAATGAGCAGTTCTTC. Its protein product is CASSFLGRARLRGNEQFF.

This chain joins TRBV4-1 and TRBJ2-5, with 8 positions matching TRBD1. The CDR3 is 16 residues long. Losses at the gene ends were 0 bases for V and 6 bases for J; bases not matched to a gene: 9. Germline-derived CDR1 and CDR2 are MGHRA and YSYEKL. The CDR3 nucleotides read TGCGCCAGCAGCCAAGATGAGGCAGGGGGCTGGCAGACCCAGTACTTC. The encoded protein is CASSQDEAGGWQTQYF.

The J gene is TRBJ2-5, the V gene TRBV2, with 9 positions matching TRBD2. The CDR3 is 14 residues long. The germline V gene has CDR1 SNHLY and CDR2 FYNNEI. V was clipped by 6 bases and J by 2 bases; unmatched bases: 4. Here the CDR3 DNA reads TGTGCCAGCAGGACCACTAGCGGGCAAGAGACCCAGTACTTC. It yields the protein CASRTTSGQETQYF. The full variable domain, with the rest looked up from reference TRBV2 and TRBJ2-5, is EPEVTQTPSHQVTQMGQEVILRCVPISNHLYFYWYRQILGQKVEFLVSFYNNEISEKSEIFDDQFSVERPDGSNFTLKIRSTKLEDSAMYFCASRTTSGQETQYFGPGTRLLVL.

As for this clone: A much larger clone differs from this one at a single base, so this may be a read error. Other nucleotide sequences in the sample specify the same CDR3. The V and J genes are TRBV28 and TRBJ2-1; D remains ambiguous. The CDR3 runs 15 residues. V was clipped by 0 bases and J by 5 bases, with 11 bases between them. Germline V gives CDR1 MDHEN, CDR2 SYDVKM. CDR3 sequence: CASSLWGMLHNEQFF. The CDR3 DNA is TGTGCCAGCAGTTTATGGGGAATGTTACACAATGAGCAGTTCTTC.

This clone was counted many times. The CDR3 reads CASTQGTGWNQPQHF. The CDR3 DNA sequence: TGTGCCAGTACCCAAGGGACAGGGTGGAATCAGCCCCAGCATTTT. The gene calls are TRBV19 and TRBJ1-5, with TRBD1 matching 9 bases. The CDR3 contains 15 residues. Germline lookup yields CDR1 LNHDA and CDR2 SQIVND (reference sequence). The trim removed 7 bases at V and 4 bases at J, leaving 8 bases unmatched. The full variable domain, with the rest looked up from reference TRBV19 and TRBJ1-5, is DGGITQSPKYLFRKEGQNVTLSCEQNLNHDAMYWYRQDPGQGLRLIYYSQIVNDFQKGDIAEGYSVSREKKESFPLTVTSAQKNPTAFYLCASTQGTGWNQPQHFGDGTRLSIL.

The V gene is TRBV5-1, the J gene TRBJ2-1; 8 bases match TRBD1. This CDR3 has 18 amino acids. Per germline, CDR1 SGHRS and CDR2 YFSETQ. V shed 4 bases, J shed 7 bases, and the junction held 19 bases outside the gene matches. CDR3 nucleotides: TGCGCCAGCAGCCTAACCTTTTTGACAGGGGCAAGGGAAAATGAGCAGTTCTTC. Its protein is CASSLTFLTGARENEQFF.

The rearrangement links TRBV28 to TRBJ2-7, with 7 bases identical to TRBD2. V shed 2 bases and J 2 bases; nucleotides not matched to a gene: 6. The length of the CDR3 is 15 residues. The V gene's germline CDR1 is MDHEN and CDR2 SYDVKM. The DNA of the CDR3 is TGTGCCAGCAGTTTAGGCGGGAGCAAAACCTACGAGCAGTACTTC. Amino acid sequence: CASSLGGSKTYEQYF.